This is a list of T cell receptor beta chains from one sample in a study of regulatory T cells in long-lasting Graves disease. Using its own MiXCR run on the multiplex PCR reads, TCRdb lists one record per CDR3 protein. The sample consists of 530,000 or so distinct CDR3 sequences, roughly 15% of them appearing once. This same sample was also part of a study on T cells in Graves' hyperthyroidism and ophthalmopathy.

The sample in question was peripheral blood mononuclear cells (PBMCs), obtained at new diagnosis, from a patient treated with antithyroid drugs. All receptors come from a man aged 18 to 29 with Graves disease. Each CDR3 is given with its conserved first and last residue. A D gene is named only where the DNA matches it firmly. Where a row states a size, it is once, few, many or the class of an expanded clone; other rows omit it.

CDR3 DNA	CDR3 protein	V gene	D gene	J gene	clone size
TGTGCCAGCAGCTTCGGGGCTAGTCTGGAGACCCAGTACTTC	CASSFGASLETQYF	TRBV7-9	-	TRBJ2-5	few
TGTGCCAGCAGCCCCCCCACAACAGGGTCCGGGGAGCTGTTTTTT	CASSPPTTGSGELFF	TRBV13	-	TRBJ2-2	few
TGTGCCAGCAGCCTCCCTCCCGGGAATCTAGGCTACGAGCAGTACTTC	CASSLPPGNLGYEQYF	TRBV28	-	TRBJ2-7	many
TGTGCCTGGGGGGCCCTAAGGGAAAAACTGTTTTTT	CAWGALREKLFF	TRBV30	-	TRBJ1-4	many
TGTACCTGGAGAAAGAAACAGGGGGGCTACGAGCAGTACTTC	CTWRKKQGGYEQYF	TRBV30	TRBD1	TRBJ2-7	few
TGCAGTATCGGACAGGGGGCTAACTATGGCTACACCTTC	CSIGQGANYGYTF	TRBV20-1	TRBD1	TRBJ1-2	many
TGCGCCAGCAGCTTGTCTAGCGGGACTGTCTACGAGCAGTACTTC	CASSLSSGTVYEQYF	TRBV5-1	TRBD2	TRBJ2-7	-
TGTGCCAGCAGTCTTCCACAGGGTTTACTTAACTATGGCTACACCTTC	CASSLPQGLLNYGYTF	TRBV28	-	TRBJ1-2	many
TGTGCCAGCAGCGCGCACTTAGCGGGAGGTTACACAGATACGCAGTATTTT	CASSAHLAGGYTDTQYF	TRBV11-2	TRBD2	TRBJ2-3	few
TGCGCCAGCAGCCAGACAGGGGCGGCTGGCTACGAGCAGTACTTC	CASSQTGAAGYEQYF	TRBV4-3	TRBD1	TRBJ2-7	-
TGTGCCAGCAGCCAAGATCGGGGAAAACTGTTTTTT	CASSQDRGKLFF	TRBV3-1	-	TRBJ1-4	few
TGCGCCAGCAGCCCTGGACAGGGGGCGAGCACCGGGGAGCTGTTTTTT	CASSPGQGASTGELFF	TRBV5-1	TRBD1	TRBJ2-2	-
TGTGCCAGCACCCTAGCGGGAGAAACCGAGCAGTACTTC	CASTLAGETEQYF	TRBV2	TRBD2	TRBJ2-7	few
TGTGCCCGCAGCATGGACAGGTCTCACACTGAAGCTTTCTTT	CARSMDRSHTEAFF	TRBV7-9	TRBD1	TRBJ1-1	few